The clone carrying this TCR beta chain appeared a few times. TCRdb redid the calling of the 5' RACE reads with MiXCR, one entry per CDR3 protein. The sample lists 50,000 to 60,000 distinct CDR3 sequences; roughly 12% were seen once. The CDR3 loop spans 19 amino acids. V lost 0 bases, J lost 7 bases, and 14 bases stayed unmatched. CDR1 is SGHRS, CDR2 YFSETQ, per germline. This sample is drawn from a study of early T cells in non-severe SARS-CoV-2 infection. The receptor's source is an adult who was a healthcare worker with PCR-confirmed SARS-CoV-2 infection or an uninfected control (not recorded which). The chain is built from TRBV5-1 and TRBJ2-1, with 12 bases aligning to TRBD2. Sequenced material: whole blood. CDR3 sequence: CASSLETSGSGIPWNEQFF. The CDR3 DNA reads TGCGCCAGCAGCTTGGAGACTAGCGGGAGTGGGATCCCATGGAATGAGCAGTTCTTC.